Detailed here is one T cell receptor (beta chain). Its antigen remains unknown. From germline, CDR1 is SGHTA and CDR2 FQGTGA. The CDR3 length is 15 residues. V gave up 2 bases and J gave up 7 bases; unmatched junction bases: 4. These data originate in a study of cytomegalovirus exposure and HLA in healthy donors. Study observations and caveats: Productive status was seen about 90% or about 30% of the time for most TCR beta V segments in an earlier analysis.

Amplification used 60 Vbeta primers and 13 Jbeta primers. Data came from immunoSEQ multiplex PCR; TCRdb stores just in-frame clones and leaves some out. This table holds fewer than 150,000 clones, about 80% found once. The rearrangement uses TRBV7-3 and TRBJ2-1, with TRBD2 identical over 11 bases. This receptor was taken from a man aged 25-45 years in good health and CMV-seronegative. Sequencing was carried out using PBMCs. As DNA, the CDR3 is TGTGCCAGCAGCTTATGGGCTAGCGGGGGGAATGAGCAGTTCTTC. This sequence encodes CASSLWASGGNEQFF. The variable domain in full, with the rest retrieved from reference TRBV7-3 and TRBJ2-1, is GAGVSQTPSNKVTEKGKYVELRCDPISGHTALYWYRQSLGQGPEFLIYFQGTGAADDSGLPNDRFFAVRPEGSVSTLKIQRTERGDSAVYLCASSLWASGGNEQFFGPGTRLTVL.